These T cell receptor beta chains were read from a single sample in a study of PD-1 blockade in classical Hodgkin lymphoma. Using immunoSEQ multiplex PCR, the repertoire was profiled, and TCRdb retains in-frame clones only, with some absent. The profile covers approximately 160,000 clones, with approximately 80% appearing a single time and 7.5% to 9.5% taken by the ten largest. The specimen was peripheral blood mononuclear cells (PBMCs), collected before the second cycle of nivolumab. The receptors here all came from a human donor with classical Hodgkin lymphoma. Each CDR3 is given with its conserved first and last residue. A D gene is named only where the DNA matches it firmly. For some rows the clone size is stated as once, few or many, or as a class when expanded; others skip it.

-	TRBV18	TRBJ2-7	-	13	TGTGCCAGCTCACCACTGGGGTCCTACGAGCAGTACTTC	CASSPLGSYEQYF
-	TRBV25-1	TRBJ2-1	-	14	TGTGCCAGCAGTGATCCGACAGGAGCCGATGAGCAGTTCTTC	CASSDPTGADEQFF
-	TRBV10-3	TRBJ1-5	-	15	TGTGCCATCAGATGGGGGGCGGGGGCTAATCAGCCCCAGCATTTT	CAIRWGAGANQPQHF
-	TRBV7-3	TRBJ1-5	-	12	TGTGCCAGCAGCTTAGAGAATCAGCCCCAGCATTTT	CASSLENQPQHF
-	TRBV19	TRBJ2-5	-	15	TGTGCCAGTAGTATAGACGGGGAACTCCGAGAGACCCAGTACTTC	CASSIDGELRETQYF
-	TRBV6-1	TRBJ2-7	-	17	TGTGCCAGCAGTGATGGATTACAGGCTTGGAGGGGCTACGAGCAGTACTTC	CASSDGLQAWRGYEQYF
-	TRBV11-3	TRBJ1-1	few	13	TGTGCCAGCAGCTTCTTGGGGTACACTGAAGCTTTCTTT	CASSFLGYTEAFF
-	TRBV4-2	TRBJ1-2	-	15	TGTGCCAGCAGCCAAGATCTTAGTCTTAACTATGGCTACACCTTC	CASSQDLSLNYGYTF
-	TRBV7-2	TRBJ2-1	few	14	TGTGCCAGCAGCTTCAGGGTCTCCTACAATGAGCAGTTCTTC	CASSFRVSYNEQFF
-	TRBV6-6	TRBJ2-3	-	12	TGTGCCAGCAGATCACAGGGAGATACGCAGTATTTT	CASRSQGDTQYF
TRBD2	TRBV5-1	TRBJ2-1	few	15	TGCGCCAGCAGCTCCGGGGGGGCTCACTACAATGAGCAGTTCTTC	CASSSGGAHYNEQFF
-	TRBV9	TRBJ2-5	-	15	TGTGCCAGCAGCGTAGTAGGGGGGGCCCAAGAGACCCAGTACTTC	CASSVVGGAQETQYF
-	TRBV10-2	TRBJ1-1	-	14	TGCGCCAGCAGGGAACCGGGACCAAACACTGAAGCTTTCTTT	CASREPGPNTEAFF
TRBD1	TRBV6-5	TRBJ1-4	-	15	TGTGCCAGCAGTCCACCGGGACAGATTAATGAAAAACTGTTTTTT	CASSPPGQINEKLFF
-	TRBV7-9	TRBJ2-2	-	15	TGTGCCAGCAGCTTAGAAGGGTCCTGGAGGCGGGAGCTGTTTTTT	CASSLEGSWRRELFF
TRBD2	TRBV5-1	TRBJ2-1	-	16	TGCGCCAGCAGCATGGGTGGGCTAGCGGCCTACAATGAGCAGTTCTTC	CASSMGGLAAYNEQFF
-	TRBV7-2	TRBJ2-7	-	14	TGTGCCAGCAGCTTAGTCGCAGGGAGCTACGAGCAGTACTTC	CASSLVAGSYEQYF
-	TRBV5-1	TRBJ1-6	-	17	TGCGCCAGCAGGTTAGGCACCGGGACTTCCTATAATTCACCCCTCCACTTT	CASRLGTGTSYNSPLHF
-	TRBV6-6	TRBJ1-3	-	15	TGTGCCAGCAGTTACCGTAGGCGATATGGAAACACCATATATTTT	CASSYRRRYGNTIYF
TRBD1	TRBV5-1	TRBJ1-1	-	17	TGCGCCAGCAGCTTCTCGACAGGGGGCGAAATTGACACTGAAGCTTTCTTT	CASSFSTGGEIDTEAFF
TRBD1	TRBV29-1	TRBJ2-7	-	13	TGCAGCGTTAGGGACAGAAGGTCCTACGAGCAGTACTTC	CSVRDRRSYEQYF
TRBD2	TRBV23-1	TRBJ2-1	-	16	TGTGCCAGCAGCCGAATGGGGACTAGCGGGAACAATGAGCAGTTCTTC	CASSRMGTSGNNEQFF
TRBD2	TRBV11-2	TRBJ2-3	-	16	TGTGCCAGCAGCTTAGATCGAGTAGCGGGAGGGGATACGCAGTATTTT	CASSLDRVAGGDTQYF
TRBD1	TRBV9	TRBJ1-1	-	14	TGTGCCAGCAGCGGGACAGGGTTGGGTACTGAAGCTTTCTTT	CASSGTGLGTEAFF
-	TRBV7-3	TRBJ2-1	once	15	TGTGCCAGCAGTCAACCCGGGACTGCTAACAATGAGCAGTTCTTC	CASSQPGTANNEQFF
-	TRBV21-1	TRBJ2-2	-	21	TGTGCCAGCAGCAACCCTACCCACGGGGACACAGGTGGCAGGGGGGCCGGGGAGCTGTTTTTT	CASSNPTHGDTGGRGAGELFF
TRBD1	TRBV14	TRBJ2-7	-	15	TGTGCCAGCAGATCCCCCCTTAGGGGGCCGGGCGAGCAGTACTTC	CASRSPLRGPGEQYF
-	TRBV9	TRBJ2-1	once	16	TGTGCCAGCAGCGACGGGGGAGGCCGCTCCTACAATGAGCAGTTCTTC	CASSDGGGRSYNEQFF
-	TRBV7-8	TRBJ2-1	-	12	TGTGCCAGCAGCTTACGAGACAATGAGCAGTTCTTC	CASSLRDNEQFF
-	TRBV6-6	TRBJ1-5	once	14	TGTGCCAGCAGTTACTCAAAGGGAACTCAGCCCCAGCATTTT	CASSYSKGTQPQHF
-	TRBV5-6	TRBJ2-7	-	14	TGTGCCAGCAGTCAGGGGTGGACCGGCTACGAGCAGTACTTC	CASSQGWTGYEQYF
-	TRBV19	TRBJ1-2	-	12	TGTGCCAGTAACCCGGGCAGGCCAGGCTACACCTTC	CASNPGRPGYTF
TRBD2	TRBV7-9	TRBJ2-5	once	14	TGTGCCAGCAGCTCTAGCGGGTTGCAAGAGACCCAGTACTTC	CASSSSGLQETQYF
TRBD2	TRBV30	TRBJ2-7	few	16	TGTGCCTGGAGTATTAGCGGGAGGACTCTTTCTGTCGAGCAGTACTTC	CAWSISGRTLSVEQYF
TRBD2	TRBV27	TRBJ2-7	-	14	TGTGCCAGCAGTTTTAGCGGGAGCTCCTACGAGCAGTACTTC	CASSFSGSSYEQYF
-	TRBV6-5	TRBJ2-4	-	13	TGTGCCAGCAGGCTAGACACGGGCGGCATTCAGTACTTC	CASRLDTGGIQYF
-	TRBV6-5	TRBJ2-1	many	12	TGTGCCAGCAGTAGCAGGGGTTCTGAGCAGTTCTTC	CASSSRGSEQFF
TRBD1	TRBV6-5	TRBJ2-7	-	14	TGTGCCAGCAGTTACCAGGGGGTACACTACGAGCAGTACTTC	CASSYQGVHYEQYF
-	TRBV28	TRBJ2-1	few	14	TGTGCCACAGGAAAGAGGACGGGAAACAATGAGCAGTTCTTC	CATGKRTGNNEQFF
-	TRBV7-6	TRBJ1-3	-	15	TGTGCCAGCAGCTCGGGACCGACCTCTGGAAACACCATATATTTT	CASSSGPTSGNTIYF
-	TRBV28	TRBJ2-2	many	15	TGTGCCAGCAGTTTCGACAGCGCGAACACCGGGGAGCTGTTTTTT	CASSFDSANTGELFF
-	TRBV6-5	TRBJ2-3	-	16	TGTGCCAGCAGTTACTCTCATCAGTTCAACACAGATACGCAGTATTTT	CASSYSHQFNTDTQYF
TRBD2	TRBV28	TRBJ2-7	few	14	TGTGCCAGCAGTTTGGGAGGGCCCGTCTACGAGCAGTACTTC	CASSLGGPVYEQYF
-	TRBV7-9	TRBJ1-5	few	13	TGTGCCAGCAGCCTCTCTAGCAATCAGCCCCAGCATTTT	CASSLSSNQPQHF
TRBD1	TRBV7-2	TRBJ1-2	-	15	TGTGCCAGCAGCGGAGGGGGGACAGGGGTGAATGGCTACACCTTC	CASSGGGTGVNGYTF
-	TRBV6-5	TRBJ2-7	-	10	TGTGCCAGCAGCGATTACGAGCAGTACTTC	CASSDYEQYF
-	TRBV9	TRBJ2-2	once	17	TGTGCCAGCAGTCAAGGGTGGCTCGACTCCTACACCGGGGAGCTGTTTTTT	CASSQGWLDSYTGELFF
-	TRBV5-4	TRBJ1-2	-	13	TGTGCCAGCAGCCCTCGACAGTTCGATGGCTACACCTTC	CASSPRQFDGYTF
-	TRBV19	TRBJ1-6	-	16	TGTGCCAGTAGTATACTAGGGATCACCTATAATTCACCCCTCCACTTT	CASSILGITYNSPLHF
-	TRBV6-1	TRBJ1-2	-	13	TGTGCCAGCAGTGAATTGGCCGTCGGTGGCTACACCTTC	CASSELAVGGYTF
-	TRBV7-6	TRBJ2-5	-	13	TGTGCCAGCAGCTCCGCCGCCTCAGAGACCCAGTACTTC	CASSSAASETQYF
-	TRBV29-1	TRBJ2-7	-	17	TGCAGCGTTGCCCCGACCAGGGTCACCATAGACACCTACGAGCAGTACTTC	CSVAPTRVTIDTYEQYF
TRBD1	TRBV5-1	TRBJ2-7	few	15	TGCGCCAGCAGCTTGGGCGGGACAGGGGGTTACGAGCAGTACTTC	CASSLGGTGGYEQYF
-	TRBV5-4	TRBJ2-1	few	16	TGTGCCAGCAGCACCGGCTCCACTGGCTCCTACAATGAGCAGTTCTTC	CASSTGSTGSYNEQFF